This entry lists 6 T cell receptor beta chains sequenced from one sample in a study of cytomegalovirus exposure and HLA in healthy donors. The PCR used 60 Vbeta and 13 Jbeta primers. Data came from immunoSEQ multiplex PCR; TCRdb stores just in-frame clones and leaves some out. The sample carries roughly 71,000 clones, around 70% recorded once. Material: PBMCs. The receptors here all came from a human donor in good health.

This clone came up a few times. The chain employs TRBV7-8 and TRBJ1-1; 7 nucleotides match TRBD1. CDR1 is SGHVS, CDR2 FQNEAQ, per germline. The CDR3 covers 14 residues. With 4 bases clipped from V and 6 bases from J, the junction kept 8 bases outside the gene matches. For the CDR3, the DNA is TGTGCCAGCAGCTCTTACAGGGGCACGGCTGAAGCTTTCTTT. Translating it yields CASSSYRGTAEAFF.

Only a few counts were recorded for this clone. The chain recombines TRBV11-2 with TRBJ2-7; 12 nucleotides match TRBD2. The germline gives CDR1 SGHAT, CDR2 FQNNGV. This CDR3 spans 14 amino acids. V shed 2 bases, J shed 6 bases, and the junction held 2 bases outside the gene matches. The CDR3 region has the DNA TGTGCCAGCAGCTTACTAGCGGGAGGGACCGAGCAGTACTTC. Amino acid sequence: CASSLLAGGTEQYF.

The chain carries TRBV30 and TRBJ2-1; 9 bases match TRBD1. The length of the CDR3 is 13 residues. Germline trimming cut 5 bases from V and 6 bases from J; bases unmatched to any gene: 5. The germline gives CDR1 GTSNPN, CDR2 SVGIG (reference sequence). This chain's CDR3 is CAWGQGNINEQFF. The CDR3 DNA is TGTGCCTGGGGACAGGGGAATATCAATGAGCAGTTCTTC. The whole variable domain, filled in from reference TRBV30 and TRBJ2-1, reads SQTIHQWPATLVQPVGSPLSLECTVEGTSNPNLYWYRQAAGRGLQLLFYSVGIGQISSEVPQNLSASRPQDRQFILSSKKLLLSDSGFYLCAWGQGNINEQFFGPGTRLTVL.

The rearrangement links TRBV27 to TRBJ1-3, with D hard to call. Germline values: CDR1 MNHEY, CDR2 SMNVEV (reference sequence). The V and J ends lost 2 bases and 3 bases respectively, with 8 bases between them. The CDR3 length is 14 residues. The CDR3, as DNA: TGTGCCAGCAGTTTAAGAGCGCGTGGAAACACCATATATTTT. This gives the protein CASSLRARGNTIYF.

This chain joins TRBV4-1 and TRBJ2-2; 7 bases align to TRBD2. From germline, CDR1 is MGHRA and CDR2 YSYEKL. CDR3 length: 12 amino acids. V lost 8 bases, J lost 6 bases, and 3 bases stayed unmatched. The CDR3 spells CASGGEAGELFF. Written as DNA, the CDR3 is TGCGCCAGCGGGGGGGAAGCCGGGGAGCTGTTTTTT.

This chain connects TRBV7-6 to TRBJ1-2; D uncertain. Germline CDR1 is SGHVS and CDR2 is FNYEAQ. V was shortened by 1 base and J by 6 bases, with 12 bases between the two germline ends. CDR3 size: 14 residues. The CDR3 bases are TGTGCCAGCAGCTTAGATGGAGGCCGGGATGGCTACACCTTC. Protein sequence: CASSLDGGRDGYTF.